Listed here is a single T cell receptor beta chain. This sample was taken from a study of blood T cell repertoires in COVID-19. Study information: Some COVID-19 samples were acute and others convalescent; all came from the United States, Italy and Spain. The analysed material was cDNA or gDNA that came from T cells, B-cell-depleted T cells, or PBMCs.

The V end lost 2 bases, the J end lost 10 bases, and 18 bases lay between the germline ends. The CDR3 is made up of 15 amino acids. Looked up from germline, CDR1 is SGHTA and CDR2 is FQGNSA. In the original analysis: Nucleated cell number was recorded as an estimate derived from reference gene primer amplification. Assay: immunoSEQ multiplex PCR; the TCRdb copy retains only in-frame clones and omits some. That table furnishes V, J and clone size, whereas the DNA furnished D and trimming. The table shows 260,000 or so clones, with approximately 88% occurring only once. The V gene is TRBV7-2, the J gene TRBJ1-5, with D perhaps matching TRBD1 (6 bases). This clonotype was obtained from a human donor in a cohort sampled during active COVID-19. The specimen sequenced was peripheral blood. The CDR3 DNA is TGTGCCAGCAGCTTAATTTCTGGGGGCGCGAACCCCCAGCATTTT. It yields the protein CASSLISGGANPQHF.